Below, 24 T cell receptor beta chains from the same sample are listed, as sequenced in a study of tissue T cells after allogeneic stem cell transplantation. This table comes from immunoSEQ multiplex PCR, and its TCRdb copy is limited to in-frame clones, with some not included. The profile shows approximately 5,000 clones, 40% to 50% of them singletons. The time point is: mouse harvest day 7 after allogeneic transplant. Tail vein injection delivered 10^7 T-cell-depleted bone marrow cells and 10^6 splenic CD5+ T cells. Sequencing was performed on gut tissue. The receptor set was obtained from a female BALB/c mouse given C57BL/6 T cells with graft-versus-host disease after an allogeneic hematopoietic cell transplant.

This clone was detected only a few times. Genes and germline come from the mouse. CDR3 DNA (partial): TGTGCCAGCGTGACTGGGGGGCACTATGCTGAGCAGTTC. This sequence encodes CASVTGGHYAEQF. The complete CDR3 reads CASVTGGHYAEQFF. The rearrangement links TRBV13-2 to TRBJ2-1; 10 bases fit TRBD2. The CDR3 goes on 1 residue after the read ends, and that part is filled in from the germline J gene. The CDR3 has 14 amino acids. Germline V gene sequence: CDR1 NNHNN, CDR2 SYGAGS (reference sequence). The V segment lost 6 bases and the J segment 2 bases; nucleotides outside the gene matches: 2.

Comment on this clone: The listed genes are named as in mouse. The read ends 1 residue before the CDR3 terminus; that terminus is restored from the germline J gene. The V and J genes are TRBV26 and TRBJ2-2; TRBD2 aligns across 9 bases. Germline V gene lookup returns CDR1 KGHPV and CDR2 FQNQEV (reference sequence). Trimming at V came to 6 bases and at J to 4 bases, leaving 6 bases not matched to a gene. This CDR3 spans 15 amino acids. The part of the CDR3 DNA that was read is TGTGCCAGCAGCCCTGGGGGGGGAGGCACCGGGCAGCTCTAC. This sequence encodes CASSPGGGGTGQLY. The full CDR3 sequence reads CASSPGGGGTGQLYF.

With regard to this clone: Gene names are mouse gene names. Read sequence stops 1 residue before the CDR3 end, and the germline J gene provides the missing end. The rearrangement uses TRBV23 and TRBJ1-5; TRBD1 is the table's D call and was not checked against the DNA. The CDR3 covers 15 residues. Per germline, CDR1 KGHTA and CDR2 FQNQQP. The CDR3: CSSSQSTNNNQAPLF. The CDR3 DNA, read in part, is TGCTCCAGCAGTCAATCGACAAATAACAACCAGGCTCCGCTT.

Remarks on this clone: Mouse germline and gene names are used. The missing CDR3 end, 1 residue past where the read stops, is filled in from the germline J gene. The genes are TRBV23 and TRBJ2-4; TRBD2 is taken as the D call from the table, unchecked against the DNA. Per germline, CDR1 KGHTA and CDR2 FQNQQP. The CDR3 consists of 17 residues. The chain's CDR3 is CSSSQKTGGVSQNTLYF. The CDR3 bases that were read are TGCTCCAGCAGTCAAAAGACTGGGGGGGTTAGTCAAAACACCTTGTAC.

In regard to this clone: Germline and genes here are mouse. CDR3 sequence reads: CASSLDWGGAQDTQYF. The CDR3 DNA, read in part, is TGTGCCAGCTCTCTGGACTGGGGGGGCGCCCAAGACACCCAGTAC. The genes are TRBV12-2 and TRBJ2-5, with 13 bases fitting TRBD2. The read comes to an end 1 residue before the CDR3 does, leaving the germline J gene to fill in the end. Germline loops: CDR1 SGHLS, CDR2 HYDKME. The CDR3 has 16 residues. V was clipped by 1 base and J by 2 bases; unmatched bases: 2.

In regard to this clone: The gene names here belong to mouse. The sequenced CDR3 bases are TGCACCTGCAGTGCAGGGGGCAACACAGAAGTCTTC. This gives the protein CTCSAGGNTEVF. The CDR3 as a whole reads CTCSAGGNTEVFF. The chain is built from TRBV1 and TRBJ1-1; D may be TRBD1 (5 bases). The CDR3 goes on 1 residue after the read ends, and that part is filled in from the germline J gene. The germline CDR1 and CDR2 sequences are NSQYPW and LRSPGD (reference sequence). With 1 base removed from V and 2 bases from J, the gap between germline ends came to 5 bases. The CDR3 loop spans 13 amino acids.

This clone appeared a single time. The germline and genes are mouse ones. The read falls 1 residue short of the CDR3 end, and the missing part is taken from the germline J gene. The V and J genes are TRBV15 and TRBJ1-1, with D uncertain. The length of the CDR3 is 12 residues. Trimming took 3 bases from V and 8 from J, leaving 10 bases between them. Germline assignment: CDR1 SGHND and CDR2 FRSKSL. The part of the CDR3 DNA that was read is TGTGCCAGCAGTTTCCCAGGCCGGGAAGTCTTC. Amino acid sequence: CASSFPGREVF. The full CDR3 reads CASSFPGREVFF.

In its sample, this clone was seen a few times. The genes are named according to mouse. The read halts 1 residue ahead of the CDR3 end, with the missing end drawn from the germline J gene. The chain uses TRBV23 and TRBJ2-2; the table's D call TRBD2 went unverified against the DNA. The CDR3 covers 16 residues. Germline values: CDR1 KGHTA, CDR2 FQNQQP. The CDR3 here is CSSSHDWGAYTGQLYF. The sequenced part of the CDR3 DNA is TGCTCCAGCAGTCACGACTGGGGGGCATACACCGGGCAGCTCTAC.

About this clone: Gene names denote mouse genes. With the read ending 1 residue before the CDR3 end, the germline J gene is used to fill in that end. The chain employs TRBV3 and TRBJ2-1, with D hard to call. Germline CDR1 and CDR2: SNHLY and FYNGKV (reference sequence). The CDR3 contains 14 residues. Trimming cost V 2 bases and J 2 bases, with 7 bases left between them. This CDR3 reads CASSLSWDYAEQFF. Incomplete CDR3 DNA: TGTGCCAGCAGCTTAAGTTGGGACTATGCTGAGCAGTTC.

On this clone: The genes are named according to mouse. The read terminates 1 residue before the CDR3 end, so the remaining end is supplied by the germline J gene. The chain combines TRBV13-1 with TRBJ2-4; D not certain. Deletions cut 1 base from V and 5 bases from J, with 8 bases between. CDR3 size: 13 residues. The germline V gene has CDR1 NSHNY and CDR2 SYGAGN. Partial CDR3 DNA: TGTGCCAGCAGTGATTGGGCGGGAAACACCTTGTAC. It is translated as CASSDWAGNTLY. The full CDR3 protein reads CASSDWAGNTLYF.

Turning to this clone: All gene names here are mouse names. With the read ending 1 residue before the CDR3 end, the germline J gene is used to fill in that end. The chain carries TRBV19 and TRBJ1-3, with TRBD1 identical over 9 bases. There are 16 residues in the CDR3. Trimming took 2 bases from V and 0 from J; bases not matched to a gene: 3. Looked up from germline, CDR1 is FNHDT and CDR2 is SITEND (reference sequence). CDR3 DNA (partial): TGTGCCAGCAGTATCGGGACAGGGTTTTCTGGAAATACGCTCTAT. Residues: CASSIGTGFSGNTLY. The full CDR3 is CASSIGTGFSGNTLYF.

Turning to this clone: The germline and genes are mouse ones. Sequencing ends 1 residue short of the CDR3 end; the germline J gene provides the rest. V is TRBV26 and J is TRBJ2-1, with D unclear. V dropped 8 bases and J dropped 3 bases, with 11 bases sitting between them. The CDR3 has 13 amino acids. The V gene's germline CDR1 is KGHPV and CDR2 FQNQEV (reference sequence). The CDR3 sequence: CASATRSYAEQFF. The sequenced CDR3 bases are TGTGCCAGCGCCACCAGGTCCTATGCTGAGCAGTTC.

The sample holds a few counts of this clone. The listed genes are named as in mouse. The read ends 1 residue before the CDR3 terminus; that terminus is restored from the germline J gene. The chain uses TRBV23 and TRBJ1-4; TRBD1 was called by the table and not checked on the DNA. This CDR3 has 15 residues. Germline CDR1 and CDR2: KGHTA and FQNQQP. The CDR3 protein is CSSSPPGQGFERLFF. The CDR3 DNA, read in part, is TGCTCCAGCAGTCCACCGGGACAGGGGTTCGAAAGATTATTT.

This clone has more than one count but fewer than ten. Gene labels here are mouse ones. The sequence runs out 1 residue before the end of the CDR3; the remainder is reconstructed from the germline J gene. This rearrangement joins TRBV19 to TRBJ2-3; TRBD1 might be the D (6 bases). The CDR3 has 15 residues. In germline, CDR1 is FNHDT, CDR2 SITEND (reference sequence). V lost 2 bases and J lost 0, with 10 bases in between. CDR3 DNA, as far as it was read: TGTGCCAGCAGTATCCCAGGGGCTAGTGCAGAAACGCTGTAT. It codes for CASSIPGASAETLY. The entire CDR3 sequence reads CASSIPGASAETLYF.

Comment on this clone: The gene symbols are mouse symbols. The missing CDR3 end, 1 residue past where the read stops, is filled in from the germline J gene. The rearrangement joins TRBV13-1 to TRBJ2-7; tentatively, D is TRBD1 (5 bases). CDR1 and CDR2 (germline): NSHNY, SYGAGN. This CDR3 region has 13 residues. Between the trimmed V and J ends, which lost 5 bases and 2 bases, there was a span of 11 bases. The CDR3 here is CASSRDSPYEQYF. The covered CDR3 bases are TGTGCCAGCAGCCGCGACAGTCCCTATGAACAGTAC.

This clone has a handful of counts. Gene labels here are mouse ones. The sequenced CDR3 bases are TGTGCCAGCGGTGGGGACTGGGGGTTCTATGAACAGTAC. Residues: CASGGDWGFYEQY. The CDR3 as a whole reads CASGGDWGFYEQYF. The chain joins TRBV13-2 to TRBJ2-7, with 11 bases that match TRBD2. Read data end 1 residue before the CDR3 end; the end is taken from the germline J gene. V lost 3 bases to trimming and J lost 3 bases; unmatched junction nucleotides: 2. CDR3 length: 14 residues. CDR1 NNHNN and CDR2 SYGAGS come from the germline V gene (reference sequence).

As concerns this clone: Gene and germline names: mouse. The CDR3 protein is CASSLDRVLFF. The CDR3 bases that were read are TGTGCCAGCAGCTTAGACAGGGTTTTATTT. V gene TRBV3 combines with J gene TRBJ1-4; D possibly corresponds to TRBD1 (6 bases). Sequencing ends 1 residue short of the CDR3 end; the germline J gene provides the rest. Between the trimmed V and J ends, which lost 1 base and 14 bases, there was a span of 8 bases. The germline gives CDR1 SNHLY, CDR2 FYNGKV (reference sequence). CDR3 length: 11 amino acids.

A note on this clone: Genes here carry mouse names. The read comes to an end 1 residue before the CDR3 does, leaving the germline J gene to fill in the end. V gene TRBV26 combines with J gene TRBJ2-2; D is ambiguous. The CDR3 runs to 12 residues. CDR1 KGHPV and CDR2 FQNQEV come from the germline V gene (reference sequence). The V and J ends lost 6 bases and 1 base respectively, with 3 bases between them. The part of the CDR3 DNA that was read is TGTGCCAGCAGCCAAAACACCGGGCAGCTCTAC. Translation gives CASSQNTGQLY. The entire CDR3 sequence reads CASSQNTGQLYF. The full variable domain, its missing parts supplied by reference TRBV26 and TRBJ2-2, is NSKVIQTPRYLVKGQGQKAKMRCIPEKGHPVVFWYQQNKNNEFKFLINFQNQEVLQQIDMTEKRFSAECPSNSPCSLEIQSSEAGDSALYLCASSQNTGQLYFGEGSKLTVL.

Details on this clone: The genes are named according to mouse. The CDR3 end is not reached by the read, which stops 1 residue before it; the germline J gene fills it in. The V call is TRBV19, the J call TRBJ2-5; D remains ambiguous. CDR1 and CDR2 from the germline V gene are FNHDT and SITEND (reference sequence). This CDR3 has 11 residues. The ends were cut back, 1 base at V and 6 bases at J, with 3 bases in the middle. Partial CDR3 DNA: TGTGCCAGCAGTATAAGGGACACCCAGTAC. Its protein is CASSIRDTQY. The complete CDR3 sequence is CASSIRDTQYF.

This clone rates as large. All gene names here are mouse names. The read ends 1 residue before the CDR3 terminus; that terminus is restored from the germline J gene. The chain has TRBV13-3 and TRBJ2-7; TRBD2 matches at 11 bases. Germline values: CDR1 NNHDY, CDR2 SYVADS. J was trimmed by 5 bases and V by 4 bases; bases with no gene match: 2. This CDR3 comprises 13 residues. The covered CDR3 bases are TGTGCCAGCAGTAGGACTGGGGGGAATGAACAGTAC. Translated, it gives CASSRTGGNEQY. The full CDR3 reads CASSRTGGNEQYF.

This clone came up a few times. Here the gene names and germline are mouse. The read gets to within 1 residue of the CDR3 end, and the germline J gene fills in the rest. The gene calls are TRBV26 and TRBJ2-1; 7 nucleotides match TRBD2. Losses at the gene ends were 3 bases for V and 3 bases for J; bases not matched to a gene: 2. CDR1 and CDR2 (germline): KGHPV, FQNQEV (reference sequence). This CDR3 has 14 amino acids. CDR3 bases read: TGTGCCAGCAGTCTACTGGGGATCTATGCTGAGCAGTTC. The encoded protein is CASSLLGIYAEQF. The entire CDR3 is CASSLLGIYAEQFF.

On this clone: The genes and germline here are from mouse. Read data end 1 residue before the CDR3 end; the end is taken from the germline J gene. The J gene is TRBJ1-5, the V gene TRBV12-2, with D hard to call. V gave up 1 base and J gave up 1 base, with 7 bases separating them. The CDR3 has 14 residues. Germline V gene data show CDR1 as SGHLS and CDR2 as HYDKME. The CDR3: CASSLTQNNQAPLF. The sequenced CDR3 bases are TGTGCCAGCTCTCTAACCCAAAACAACCAGGCTCCGCTT.

About this clone: Gene names are the mouse ones. The read falls 1 residue short of the CDR3 end, and the missing part is taken from the germline J gene. The chain uses TRBV26 and TRBJ2-4, with D perhaps TRBD2 (6 bases). Germline values: CDR1 KGHPV, CDR2 FQNQEV (reference sequence). Trimming left V 4 bases short and J 0 bases short, with 8 bases between. This CDR3 region has 14 residues. CDR3 sequence reads: CASSRGTSQNTLYF. The part of the CDR3 DNA that was read is TGTGCCAGCAGTCGGGGGACTAGTCAAAACACCTTGTAC.

Points on this clone: These gene names are mouse names. The read is 1 residue too short to cover the CDR3 end, so that end is filled in from the germline J gene. The chain couples TRBV19 to TRBJ2-4, with no clear D. Trimming pared 6 bases from V and 5 bases from J, leaving 10 bases between. CDR3 length: 12 amino acids. Germline V gives CDR1 FNHDT, CDR2 SITEND (reference sequence). CDR3 DNA, as far as it was read: TGTGCCAGCACCCCGGGGAGAAACACCTTGTAC. Protein: CASTPGRNTLY. The CDR3 in full is CASTPGRNTLYF.